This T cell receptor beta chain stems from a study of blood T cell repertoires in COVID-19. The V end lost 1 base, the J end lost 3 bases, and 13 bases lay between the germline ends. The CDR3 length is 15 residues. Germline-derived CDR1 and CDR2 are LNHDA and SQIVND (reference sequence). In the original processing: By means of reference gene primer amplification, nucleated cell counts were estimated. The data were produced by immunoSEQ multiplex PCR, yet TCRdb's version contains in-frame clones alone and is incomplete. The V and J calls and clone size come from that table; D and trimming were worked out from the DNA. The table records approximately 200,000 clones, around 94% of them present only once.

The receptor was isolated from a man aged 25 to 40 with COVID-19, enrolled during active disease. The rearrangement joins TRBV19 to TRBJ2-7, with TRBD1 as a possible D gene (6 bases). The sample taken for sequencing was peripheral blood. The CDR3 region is CASSIAAGENYEQYF. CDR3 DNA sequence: TGTGCCAGTAGTATAGCGGCAGGGGAGAACTACGAGCAGTACTTC.